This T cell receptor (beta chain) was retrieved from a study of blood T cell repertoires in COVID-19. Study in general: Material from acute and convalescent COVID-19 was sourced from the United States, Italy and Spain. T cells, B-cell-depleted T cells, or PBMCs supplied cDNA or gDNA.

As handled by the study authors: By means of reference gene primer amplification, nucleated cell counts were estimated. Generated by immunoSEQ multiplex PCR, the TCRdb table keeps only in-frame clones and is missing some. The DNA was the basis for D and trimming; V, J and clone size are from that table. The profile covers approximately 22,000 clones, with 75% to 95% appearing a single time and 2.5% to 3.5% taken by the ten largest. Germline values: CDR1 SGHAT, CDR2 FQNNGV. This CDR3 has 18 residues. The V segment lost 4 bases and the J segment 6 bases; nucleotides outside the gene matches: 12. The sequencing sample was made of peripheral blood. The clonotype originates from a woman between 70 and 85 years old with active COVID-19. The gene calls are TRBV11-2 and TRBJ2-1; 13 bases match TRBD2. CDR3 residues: CASSSGLAGPSVTNEQFF. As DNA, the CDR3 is TGTGCCAGCAGCTCGGGACTAGCGGGACCCTCAGTCACCAATGAGCAGTTCTTC.